This TCR beta chain was sequenced in a study of T cells in Graves' hyperthyroidism and ophthalmopathy. As for the study in general: Any treatment followed the collection of peripheral blood at initial diagnosis.

This clonotype came up a few times. No antigen is known for it. Study-wide findings and caveats: Model output signaled ophthalmopathy a median 6.5 months ahead of onset. Most thyroid clonotypes expanded above 0.001 appeared in blood too.

RNA transcripts served as the template for amplifying TCR beta CDR3 regions. Using the HTBI primer set, a first-round RT-PCR was run on the TCR CDR3. TCRdb re-called the multiplex PCR reads through MiXCR, storing one row per CDR3 protein. The repertoire holds more than 300,000 distinct CDR3 sequences, with roughly 15% as singletons. Sequencing input: blood. The receptor was isolated from a woman aged 25 to 45 with Graves' ophthalmopathy.

The CDR3, as DNA: TGTGCCAGCAGCTCGACAGCTACAAAAGACACCTTC. Its protein is CASSSTATKDTF. The rearrangement uses TRBV5-8 and TRBJ1-2, with D possibly being TRBD1 (5 bases). The CDR3 loop spans 12 amino acids. Per the germline V gene, CDR1 is SGHTS and CDR2 is YDEGEE. Trimming pared 3 bases from V and 12 bases from J, leaving 15 bases between.